The next 19 T cell receptor beta chains were all read from a single sample in a study of T cell responses to AZD1222 COVID-19 vaccine. Profiling relied on immunoSEQ multiplex PCR, and the TCRdb table lists in-frame clones only, not all of them. Of roughly 140,000 clones in the sample, roughly 88% are singletons; the top ten hold about 15%. Sequencing used peripheral blood, obtained on day 0 of AZD1222 vaccination. Receptors were obtained from an adult in good health.

The gene calls are TRBV7-9 and TRBJ1-2; 9 nucleotides match TRBD1. V gave up 5 bases and J gave up 4 bases; unmatched junction bases: 8. Per the germline V gene, CDR1 is SEHNR and CDR2 is FQNEAQ (reference sequence). There are 15 residues in the CDR3. The CDR3 sequence: CASSTLTGGLYGYTF. CDR3 sequence (DNA): TGTGCCAGCAGCACATTAACAGGGGGCCTCTATGGCTACACCTTC. The full variable domain, its missing parts supplied by reference TRBV7-9 and TRBJ1-2, is DTGVSQNPRHKITKRGQNVTFRCDPISEHNRLYWYRQTLGQGPEFLTYFQNEAQLEKSRLLSDRFSAERPKGSFSTLEIQRTEQGDSAMYLCASSTLTGGLYGYTFGSGTRLTVV.

For the CDR3, the DNA is TGTGCCAGCAGCTTAACGCGCGGAAACACTGAAGCTTTCTTT. It translates to CASSLTRGNTEAFF. The rearrangement joins TRBV7-2 to TRBJ1-1; D is unresolved. The germline gives CDR1 SGHTA, CDR2 FQGNSA. Trimming cost V 2 bases and J 2 bases, with 9 bases left between them. This CDR3 is built from 14 residues.

V and J are TRBV6-6 and TRBJ2-1; 11 positions match TRBD2. V was pared by 6 bases and J by 1 base, with 20 bases of the junction left unmatched. The length of the CDR3 is 21 residues. Germline values: CDR1 MNHNY, CDR2 SVGAGI (reference sequence). The CDR3 loop reads CASSQVPGLADSSGSYNEQFF. The CDR3 region has the DNA TGTGCCAGCAGCCAGGTGCCGGGACTAGCGGATTCAAGCGGATCCTACAATGAGCAGTTCTTC.

The genes are TRBV10-3 and TRBJ2-3; a possible D gene is TRBD1 (6 bases). The CDR3 covers 15 residues. The ends were cut back, 3 bases at V and 6 bases at J, with 16 bases in the middle. From germline, CDR1 is ENHRY and CDR2 SYGVKD. As DNA, the CDR3 is TGTGCCATCAGTGATGGGGTCGGGACATGGGATACGCAGTATTTT. It yields the protein CAISDGVGTWDTQYF.

V is TRBV5-4 and J is TRBJ1-2; 7 nucleotides align to TRBD1. CDR1 and CDR2 (germline): SGHNT, YYREEE (reference sequence). J gave up 6 bases and V 0 bases, and 5 bases lay outside the gene matches. CDR3 length: 14 amino acids. Here the CDR3 reads CASSLVGGGDGYTF. The CDR3 DNA sequence: TGTGCCAGCAGCTTGGTAGGGGGCGGGGATGGCTACACCTTC. Filled out from reference TRBV5-4 and TRBJ1-2, the complete variable domain reads ETGVTQSPTHLIKTRGQQVTLRCSSQSGHNTVSWYQQALGQGPQFIFQYYREEENGRGNFPPRFSGLQFPNYSSELNVNALELDDSALYLCASSLVGGGDGYTFGSGTRLTVV.

This sequence joins TRBV5-1 and TRBJ1-2, with 10 bases fitting TRBD1. Trimming at V came to 3 bases and at J to 5 bases, leaving 10 bases not matched to a gene. The CDR3 sequence is 16 residues long. Germline values: CDR1 SGHRS, CDR2 YFSETQ. CDR3: CASSWGRQGAAYGYTF. The CDR3 DNA sequence: TGCGCCAGCAGCTGGGGACGACAGGGGGCAGCGTATGGCTACACCTTC.

The V call is TRBV5-5, the J call TRBJ1-2; TRBD1 matches at 7 bases. The germline V gene encodes CDR1 SGHKS and CDR2 YYEKEE (reference sequence). V dropped 5 bases and J dropped 1; count of bases not matched to a gene: 5. This CDR3 has 14 amino acids. The DNA of the CDR3 is TGTGCCAGCAGTCGGGACAGTATTAACTATGGCTACACCTTC. It is translated as CASSRDSINYGYTF.

This clone was found a few times. J is TRBJ2-7 and V is TRBV9; possibly TRBD2 for D (6 bases). From germline, CDR1 is SGDLS and CDR2 YYNGEE. The CDR3 spans 15 residues. The V end lost 0 bases, the J end lost 1 base, and 11 bases lay between the germline ends. In nucleotides, the CDR3 is TGTGCCAGCAGCGTAGAGGCGGGATTTTCCTACGAGCAGTACTTC. As protein: CASSVEAGFSYEQYF.

On this clone: The same CDR3 arises from other DNA sequences in this sample as well. The chain links TRBV27 to TRBJ1-2, with D perhaps TRBD1 (5 bases). The CDR3 totals 13 residues. Germline V gene sequence: CDR1 MNHEY, CDR2 SMNVEV (reference sequence). V lost 2 bases and J 2 bases, leaving 6 bases between the germline ends. The CDR3 spells CASSLAGNYGYTF. The CDR3 coding sequence is TGTGCCAGCAGTTTAGCAGGGAACTATGGCTACACCTTC.

The rearrangement uses TRBV28 and TRBJ2-2; TRBD1 matches 11 bases. CDR1 is MDHEN, CDR2 SYDVKM, per germline. The trim removed 8 bases at V and 4 bases at J, leaving 9 bases unmatched. CDR3 length: 16 residues. The CDR3, as DNA: TGTGCCAGCCAGGGGACAGGGGGAGGACGCACCGGGGAGCTGTTTTTT. This encodes CASQGTGGGRTGELFF.

This chain joins TRBV5-4 and TRBJ1-6, with 9 nucleotides matching TRBD1. V lost 4 bases, J lost 8 bases, and 4 bases stayed unmatched. CDR3 size: 14 residues. Germline-derived CDR1 and CDR2 are SGHNT and YYREEE (reference sequence). The CDR3 bases are TGTGCCAGCAGCCCCTGGACAGGGGATTCACCCCTCCACTTT. Its protein is CASSPWTGDSPLHF.

V and J are TRBV4-3 and TRBJ2-2, with D unresolved. V lost 6 bases to trimming and J lost 3 bases, with 14 bases between them. Germline-derived CDR1 and CDR2 are LGHNA and YSLEER. The CDR3 totals 15 residues. The CDR3 spells CASRPSRSDTGELFF. The DNA of the CDR3 is TGCGCCAGCAGGCCTTCAAGATCGGACACCGGGGAGCTGTTTTTT.

The rearrangement joins TRBV7-2 to TRBJ2-3, with TRBD2 as a possible D gene (6 bases). Deletions cut 4 bases from V and 3 bases from J, with 26 bases between. The CDR3 is 19 residues long. Germline V gives CDR1 SGHTA, CDR2 FQGNSA. In DNA form, the CDR3 reads TGTGCCAGCAGCTCTATCATGACTAGGCAGCCACGGGGAACAGATACGCAGTATTTT. Translated: CASSSIMTRQPRGTDTQYF.

This chain uses TRBV28 with TRBJ1-2; TRBD1 aligns across 8 bases. Germline-derived CDR1 and CDR2 are MDHEN and SYDVKM. V gave up 8 bases and J gave up 8 bases; unmatched junction bases: 10. The CDR3 length is 13 residues. CDR3 nucleotide sequence: TGTGCCAGCTTACAGGGGGTAAATAGGGGCTACACCTTC. Protein: CASLQGVNRGYTF.

The chain couples TRBV19 to TRBJ1-2; no reliable D call. The CDR3 runs 14 residues. With 8 bases removed from V and 6 bases from J, the gap between germline ends came to 19 bases. Germline CDR1 reads LNHDA; CDR2 reads SQIVND (reference sequence). CDR3 amino acids: CASSDGQSRDGYTF. The CDR3, as DNA: TGTGCCAGTTCTGATGGGCAGTCGCGGGATGGCTACACCTTC.

The genes are TRBV28 and TRBJ1-4; maybe TRBD1 (5 bases). CDR1 and CDR2 (germline): MDHEN, SYDVKM. V was trimmed by 6 bases and J by 1 base, leaving 15 bases between them. The CDR3 extends over 16 amino acids. The CDR3 DNA is TGTGCCAGCAGGTTCGCCTCGGGGGGAACTAATGAAAAACTGTTTTTT. Translating it yields CASRFASGGTNEKLFF. The whole variable domain, filled in from reference TRBV28 and TRBJ1-4, reads DVKVTQSSRYLVKRTGEKVFLECVQDMDHENMFWYRQDPGLGLRLIYFSYDVKMKEKGDIPEGYSVSREKKERFSLILESASTNQTSMYLCASRFASGGTNEKLFFGSGTQLSVL.

The chain recombines TRBV19 with TRBJ2-5, with D maybe TRBD2 (5 bases). CDR1 and CDR2 from the germline V gene are LNHDA and SQIVND (reference sequence). Trimming removed 6 bases at V and 5 bases at J, with 16 bases between. The CDR3 has 14 amino acids. CDR3 residues: CASSTSAGVETQYF. The CDR3 DNA is TGTGCCAGTAGCACTAGTGCCGGTGTGGAGACCCAGTACTTC.

The rearrangement links TRBV28 to TRBJ2-7; possibly TRBD2 for D (6 bases). In germline, CDR1 is MDHEN, CDR2 SYDVKM. This CDR3 spans 14 amino acids. V lost 6 bases and J 5 bases, leaving 17 bases between the germline ends. CDR3 DNA: TGTGCCAGCAGGCCCGGAGGGGTAATCAACGAGCAGTACTTC. Amino acids: CASRPGGVINEQYF.

The chain joins TRBV2 to TRBJ1-2, with TRBD1 identical over 7 bases. This CDR3 is built from 13 residues. Germline V gene lookup returns CDR1 SNHLY and CDR2 FYNNEI. The V segment lost 0 bases and the J segment 8 bases; nucleotides outside the gene matches: 3. The CDR3 here is CASSEATGAGYTF. CDR3 DNA: TGTGCCAGCAGTGAAGCAACAGGGGCCGGCTACACCTTC.